The present T cell receptor (beta chain) was sequenced within a study of HIV-infected patients and healthy controls. There are 15 residues in the CDR3. Germline-derived CDR1 and CDR2 are SNHLY and FYNNEI. V lost 7 bases and J lost 7; bases outside the gene matches: 10. TCRdb ran MiXCR on the 5' RACE reads and lists one entry per CDR3 protein. The data contain approximately 64,000 distinct CDR3 sequences, around 21% of them singletons. The source is a human donor in good health. The sequencing sample was made of CD4+ T cells from blood. The chain joins TRBV2 to TRBJ2-1; 10 bases agree with TRBD1. The CDR3 region is CASITGTGVTNEQFF. CDR3 sequence (DNA): TGTGCCAGCATAACCGGGACAGGGGTTACAAATGAGCAGTTCTTC.